This T cell receptor beta chain emerged from a study of blood T cells in healthy people across ages. The CDR3 has 14 residues. Germline V gives CDR1 LNHNV, CDR2 YYDKDF (reference sequence). With 5 bases removed from V and 0 bases from J, the gap between germline ends came to 10 bases. Alongside a J-beta primer mix, a sample-barcoded 5' primer served in a second PCR lasting roughly 6 to 11 cycles. MiXCR, run by TCRdb on the 5' RACE reads, gives a single entry per CDR3 protein. The sample lists some 800,000 distinct CDR3 sequences, around 42% occurring once. The sequenced sample consisted of blood. The sequence derives from a man in his 60s in good health. This sequence joins TRBV15 and TRBJ1-1, with D perhaps matching TRBD1 (5 bases). The chain's CDR3 is CATSEGPMNTEAFF. The CDR3 DNA reads TGTGCCACCAGCGAGGGACCGATGAACACTGAAGCTTTCTTT. The full variable domain, its missing parts supplied by reference TRBV15 and TRBJ1-1, is DAMVIQNPRYQVTQFGKPVTLSCSQTLNHNVMYWYQQKSSQAPKLLFHYYDKDFNNEADTPDNFQSRRPNTSFCFLDIRSPGLGDTAMYLCATSEGPMNTEAFFGQGTRLTVV.